Listed below are T cell receptor beta chains from one sample, sequenced in a study of blood T cells in healthy people across ages. TCRdb ran MiXCR on the 5' RACE reads and lists one entry per CDR3 protein. The sample has more than 1 million distinct CDR3 sequences; 45% are singletons. The sequencing input was blood. The receptors were sampled from a woman aged 55 to 70 in good health. The CDR3 runs from the conserved cysteine through the conserved F or W. A D gene is named only where the DNA matches it firmly. Expanded clones get a size class; other rows say once, few or many, or leave the size out.

j_call | clone_size | d_call | v_call | cdr3_nt | cdr3_aa
TRBJ2-1 | - | - | TRBV7-2 | TGTGCCAGCAGCTTAGGGAGAGACTACAATGAGCAGTTCTTC | CASSLGRDYNEQFF
TRBJ2-7 | few | TRBD2 | TRBV15 | TGTGCCACCAGCAAAGAAGCGGGAGCCTCCTACGAGCAGTACTTC | CATSKEAGASYEQYF
TRBJ1-2 | few | TRBD1 | TRBV20-1 | TGCAGTGCTAGAGATCTTCAGGGGGGGTATGGCTACACCTTC | CSARDLQGGYGYTF
TRBJ1-4 | - | TRBD1 | TRBV7-2 | TGTGCCAGCAGCTTAGCGGTGGGACAGATTAATGAAAAACTGTTTTTT | CASSLAVGQINEKLFF
TRBJ2-6 | - | - | TRBV24-1 | TGTGCCACCAGTGATCCTCGACAGGGGAGCGGGGCCAGCGTCCTGACTTTC | CATSDPRQGSGASVLTF
TRBJ2-4 | few | TRBD1 | TRBV11-2 | TGTGCCAGCACCCCCAGGGGGCAGGGAGCCAAAAACATTCAGTACTTC | CASTPRGQGAKNIQYF
TRBJ2-3 | - | TRBD2 | TRBV9 | TGTGCCAGCAGCGCCAGGACTAGCGGGAAGAAAGATGCGCAGTATTTT | CASSARTSGKKDAQYF
TRBJ2-5 | - | - | TRBV27 | TGTGCCAGCAGTTTTGCCACTTGGTCAGGCGCGGTCCAAGAGACCCGGTACTTC | CASSFATWSGAVQETRYF
TRBJ2-4 | - | - | TRBV5-6 | TGTGCCAGCAGCTTGCGGTCAGTACTAGCCAAAAACATTCAGTACTTC | CASSLRSVLAKNIQYF
TRBJ2-4 | - | - | TRBV4-1 | TGCGCCAGCAGCCCTATCGGCGAGGGGCCGAACAATGAGCAGTACTTC | CASSPIGEGPNNEQYF